This TCR beta chain originates from a study of tumor-infiltrating lymphocytes in primary liver carcinoma. Study-level information: Each of the samples returned roughly 3.65 to 7.5 million productive TCRbeta reads (a yield similar across tissue types).

Both RNA and DNA were isolated together from around 18-30 mg of bulk tissue that had not been sorted. cDNA specific to TCR beta was made from 500 ng of total RNA, with a constant-region primer employed for priming. Slightly modified ARM-PCR, run as three nested multiplex PCR rounds, produced the TCR beta libraries. Two initial PCR rounds of roughly 10 cycles each paired TRBV1-TRBV30 forward primers with a C-beta reverse primer. MiXCR, run by TCRdb on the multiplex PCR reads, gives a single entry per CDR3 protein. Of 52,000 or so distinct CDR3 sequences listed, over 65% were seen once; the top ten hold roughly a quarter. The germline CDR1 and CDR2 sequences are SGHNT and YYREEE (reference sequence). V was shortened by 0 bases and J by 1 base, with 6 bases between the two germline ends. CDR3 length: 14 residues.

The chain couples TRBV5-4 to TRBJ2-3; D may be TRBD2 (5 bases). Sequencing input: liver tumor tissue from sampling region 5. Subset meaning: tumor region T5, tumor centre. This clonotype was sampled from a man aged 35-49 years with primary liver carcinoma and hepatitis B virus infection. This CDR3 reads CASSLASRTDTQYF. In DNA, the CDR3 is TGTGCCAGCAGCTTGGCTAGCCGCACAGATACGCAGTATTTT. Full variable domain (missing parts from reference TRBV5-4 and TRBJ2-3): ETGVTQSPTHLIKTRGQQVTLRCSSQSGHNTVSWYQQALGQGPQFIFQYYREEENGRGNFPPRFSGLQFPNYSSELNVNALELDDSALYLCASSLASRTDTQYFGPGTRLTVL.